One and the same sample provided the 12 T cell receptor beta chains below, sequenced in a study of vaccination and CD4 T cells after COVID-19. No cognate antigen is known for these TCRs. The Oncomine TCR Beta short-read assay generated sequence data from the DNA of cultured CD4+ T cells. TCRdb used MiXCR to reprocess the PCR reads, holding one entry per CDR3 protein. The sample yields about 25,000 distinct CDR3 sequences, roughly 67% seen once. Sample treatment: roughly 10-day PBMC culture with coronavirus spike peptide pools or control peptides (ViraFEST assay). This specimen consisted of CD4+ T cells from blood, cultured in vitro, obtained after SARS-CoV-2 vaccination. The origin of the receptors is a human donor who received a COVID-19 vaccine.

The sample holds a few counts of this clonotype. The chain has TRBV7-6 and TRBJ2-5; maybe TRBD1 (7 bases). The CDR3 consists of 14 residues. Germline V gene data show CDR1 as SGHVS and CDR2 as FNYEAQ. Trimming pared 1 base from V and 5 bases from J, leaving 11 bases between. The CDR3 reads CASSLEGAGETQYF. The DNA of the CDR3 is TGTGCCAGCAGCTTAGAGGGGGCGGGGGAGACCCAGTACTTC.

The chain uses TRBV27 and TRBJ2-2; 11 nucleotides line up with TRBD1. Trimming took 9 bases from V and 6 from J; bases not matched to a gene: 9. The CDR3 is 15 residues long. In germline, CDR1 is MNHEY, CDR2 SMNVEV (reference sequence). The CDR3 sequence: CASRGRDRGAGELFF. CDR3 DNA sequence: TGTGCCAGTAGAGGGCGGGACAGGGGGGCCGGGGAGCTGTTTTTT.

The table lists this clonotype with a few counts. V and J are TRBV29-1 and TRBJ1-2, with D tentatively TRBD1 (5 bases). V lost 5 bases to trimming and J lost 10 bases, with 11 bases between them. This CDR3 region has 10 residues. Germline CDR1 reads SQVTM; CDR2 reads ANQGSEA. This CDR3 is CSVSRDVYTF. In DNA form, the CDR3 reads TGCAGCGTTTCCAGGGACGTCTACACCTTC.

This chain connects TRBV7-9 to TRBJ1-6; maybe TRBD1 (5 bases). Germline CDR1 SEHNR, CDR2 FQNEAQ (reference sequence). The CDR3 consists of 17 residues. V was clipped by 2 bases and J by 0 bases, with 11 bases between them. CDR3 bases: TGTGCCAGCAGCTTAACGAGGGGAAGCTCCTATAATTCACCCCTCCACTTT. The encoded protein is CASSLTRGSSYNSPLHF.

This clonotype was observed a single time. This chain uses TRBV20-1 with TRBJ2-3, with 10 bases fitting TRBD2. The CDR3 length is 16 residues. The germline V gene encodes CDR1 DFQATT and CDR2 SNEGSKA (reference sequence). The V segment lost 3 bases and the J segment 1 base; nucleotides outside the gene matches: 7. CDR3 in DNA: TGCAGTGCTAGTGTAGCAGGGACTAGCGGCACAGATACGCAGTATTTT. This gives the protein CSASVAGTSGTDTQYF.

The table lists this clonotype with a count of one. CDR3 nucleotide sequence: TGTGCCAGTAGTTATGGGATCGAGGGTGAAAAACTGTTTTTT. Its translation: CASSYGIEGEKLFF. The rearrangement uses TRBV19 and TRBJ1-4; D unresolved. Germline V gene data show CDR1 as LNHDA and CDR2 as SQIVND (reference sequence). V dropped 5 bases and J dropped 7 bases, with 14 bases sitting between them. This CDR3 is 14 amino acids long.

The CDR3 region is CASSYSGGQGTEAFF. The CDR3 DNA reads as TGTGCCAGCAGTTATTCGGGGGGGCAGGGCACTGAAGCTTTCTTT. The chain is built from TRBV6-5 and TRBJ1-1; possible D gene TRBD1, 6 bases. The V and J ends lost 3 bases and 4 bases respectively, with 15 bases between them. Per germline, CDR1 MNHEY and CDR2 SVGAGI. The CDR3 extends over 15 amino acids.

V gene TRBV5-4 combines with J gene TRBJ2-5; D might be TRBD1 or TRBD2, each matching 5 bases. The CDR3 loop spans 13 amino acids. V lost 1 base to trimming and J lost 7 bases, with 11 bases between them. Germline lookup yields CDR1 SGHNT and CDR2 YYREEE (reference sequence). CDR3 sequence: CASSLLGEGTQYF. The CDR3 bases are TGTGCCAGCAGCTTGCTGGGGGAAGGGACCCAGTACTTC.

The rearrangement links TRBV15 to TRBJ2-3, with TRBD1 identical over 7 bases. Germline V gene sequence: CDR1 LNHNV, CDR2 YYDKDF (reference sequence). The CDR3 is 14 residues long. V was clipped by 1 base and J by 7 bases; unmatched bases: 5. The CDR3 DNA reads as TGTGCCACCAGCAGAGGACAGGGTTTGAATACGCAGTATTTT. Amino acid sequence: CATSRGQGLNTQYF.

The chain couples TRBV7-2 to TRBJ2-5; the D gene is possibly TRBD1 (5 bases). The CDR3 sequence is 15 residues long. Trimming left V 2 bases short and J 5 bases short, with 15 bases between. Germline values: CDR1 SGHTA, CDR2 FQGNSA. Here the CDR3 DNA reads TGTGCCAGCAGCTTATCAGGGTTGGCCGGGGAGACCCAGTACTTC. Protein sequence: CASSLSGLAGETQYF.

The chain couples TRBV21-1 to TRBJ2-7; whether TRBD2, the table's D call, matches the DNA was not checked. TRBV21-1 is marked as a pseudogene. There are 18 residues in the CDR3. CDR3 region: CASSKVRLAGGPPYEQYF. In DNA form, the CDR3 reads TGTGCCAGCAGCAAAGTGCGACTAGCGGGGGGGCCCCCCTACGAGCAGTACTTC.

J is TRBJ1-2 and V is TRBV20-1, with a tentative D call TRBD1 (6 bases). V dropped 3 bases and J dropped 8 bases, with 16 bases sitting between them. The germline gives CDR1 DFQATT, CDR2 SNEGSKA (reference sequence). The CDR3 spans 13 residues. CDR3 protein: CSASGRGTEGYTF. The CDR3, as DNA: TGCAGTGCTAGTGGCAGGGGCACGGAGGGCTACACCTTC.